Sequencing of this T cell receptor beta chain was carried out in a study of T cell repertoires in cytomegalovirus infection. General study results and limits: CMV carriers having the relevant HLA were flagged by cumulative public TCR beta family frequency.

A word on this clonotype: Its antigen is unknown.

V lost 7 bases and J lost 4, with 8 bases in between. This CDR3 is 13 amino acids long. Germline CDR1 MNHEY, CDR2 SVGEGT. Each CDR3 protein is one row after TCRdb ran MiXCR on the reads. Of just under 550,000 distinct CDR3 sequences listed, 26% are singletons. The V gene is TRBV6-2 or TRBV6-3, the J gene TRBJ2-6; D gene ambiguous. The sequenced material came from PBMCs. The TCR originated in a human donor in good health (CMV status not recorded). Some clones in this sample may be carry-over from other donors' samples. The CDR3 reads CASTNQGANVLTF. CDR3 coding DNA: TGTGCCAGCACCAACCAAGGGGCCAACGTCCTGACTTTC.